These T cell receptor beta chains were read from a single sample in a study of control samples from healthy donors and cancer patients. The table came from immunoSEQ multiplex PCR; TCRdb's copy has only in-frame clones and leaves some out. The sample contains 69,000 or so clones, about 94% of which appear only once. The sample taken for sequencing was blood. Every receptor here comes from a young woman in good health. Each CDR3 is given with its conserved first and last residue. D genes are given only for firm matches. The size entry is marked missing in some rows and otherwise reads once, few, many or a size class.

. | . | TRBJ1-2 | TRBV9 | CASSVGDNYGYTF | TGTGCCAGCAGCGTAGGGGACAACTATGGCTACACCTTC
TRBD2 | . | TRBJ2-5 | TRBV5-1 | CASSTGLAGSETQYF | TGCGCCAGCAGCACGGGACTAGCGGGGTCGGAGACCCAGTACTTC
. | . | TRBJ2-1 | TRBV28 | CASGYNEQFF | TGTGCCAGCGGATACAATGAGCAGTTCTTC
. | . | TRBJ1-2 | TRBV15 | CATSRDMDGYGYTF | TGTGCCACCAGCAGAGATATGGACGGTTATGGCTACACCTTC
. | few | TRBJ2-3 | TRBV6-4 | CAGLTAGATDTQYF | TGTGCCGGTCTGACGGCGGGGGCCACAGATACGCAGTATTTT
. | . | TRBJ1-1 | TRBV11-2 | CASSPPPTRPAFEAFF | TGTGCCAGCAGCCCACCTCCGACAAGGCCCGCTTTTGAAGCTTTCTTT
. | . | TRBJ1-1 | TRBV12-3/TRBV12-4 | CASSLIVPTEAFF | TGTGCCAGCAGTTTGATAGTCCCCACTGAAGCTTTCTTT
TRBD1 | . | TRBJ1-2 | TRBV3-1/TRBV3-2 | CASSQTGGQGYGYTF | TGTGCCAGCAGCCAGACAGGGGGCCAGGGCTATGGCTACACCTTC
. | . | TRBJ1-6 | TRBV7-9 | CASSERDSYNSPLHF | TGTGCCAGCAGCGAGAGAGATTCCTATAATTCACCCCTCCACTTT
. | . | TRBJ2-1 | TRBV20-1 | CSASYGFIGDEQFF | TGCAGTGCTAGTTATGGGTTTATCGGGGATGAGCAGTTCTTC
TRBD1 | . | TRBJ2-5 | TRBV11-3 | CASSFDRDGETQYF | TGTGCCAGCAGCTTCGACAGGGATGGAGAGACCCAGTACTTC
. | . | TRBJ2-1 | TRBV2 | CASSELVFYNEQFF | TGTGCCAGCAGTGAACTGGTTTTCTACAATGAGCAGTTCTTC
. | . | TRBJ1-6 | TRBV3-1/TRBV3-2 | CASSHDTGTYILHF | TGTGCCAGCAGCCACGATACCGGGACCTATATCCTCCACTTT
TRBD2 | . | TRBJ2-2 | TRBV30 | CAWPRGGTGELFF | TGTGCCTGGCCGCGGGGGGGGACCGGGGAGCTGTTTTTT
TRBD1 | . | TRBJ1-5 | TRBV6-6 | CASSNRGNSNQPQHF | TGTGCCAGCAGTAACAGGGGAAATAGCAATCAGCCCCAGCATTTT
TRBD2 | . | TRBJ2-1 | TRBV5-4 | CASSSSGGPYNEQFF | TGTGCCAGCAGCTCTAGCGGGGGACCCTACAATGAGCAGTTCTTC
. | . | TRBJ2-7 | TRBV10-3 | CAISGWGSSYEQYF | TGTGCCATCAGTGGGTGGGGTAGCTCCTACGAGCAGTACTTC
. | . | TRBJ1-3 | TRBV5-4 | CASSFGGNTIYF | TGTGCCAGCAGCTTTGGCGGAAACACCATATATTTT
. | . | TRBJ1-4 | TRBV7-9 | CASSPGGGENEKLFF | TGTGCCAGCAGCCCCGGTGGGGGGGAAAATGAAAAACTGTTTTTT
. | . | TRBJ2-2 | TRBV6-6 | CASSQFTGELFF | TGTGCCAGCAGTCAATTCACCGGGGAGCTGTTTTTT
. | . | TRBJ1-1 | TRBV4-1 | CASSQAGGNTEAFF | TGCGCCAGCAGCCAAGCCGGGGGGAACACTGAAGCTTTCTTT
TRBD2 | . | TRBJ2-5 | TRBV19 | CASSMSSGGRETQYF | TGTGCCAGTAGTATGTCTAGCGGGGGCCGGGAGACCCAGTACTTC
. | . | TRBJ1-3 | TRBV28 | CASRIPGKALSGNTIYF | TGTGCCAGCAGGATCCCGGGGAAGGCCCTCTCTGGAAACACCATATATTTT
. | . | TRBJ1-6 | TRBV2 | CASSERGGLDSPLHF | TGTGCCAGCAGTGAACGGGGGGGATTGGATTCACCCCTCCACTTT
. | . | TRBJ1-1 | TRBV9 | CASSVDSLNTEAFF | TGTGCCAGCAGCGTGGACAGTCTGAACACTGAAGCTTTCTTT
TRBD1 | . | TRBJ1-2 | TRBV29-1 | CSVVLTGFDYGYTF | TGCAGCGTTGTGTTGACAGGGTTTGACTATGGCTACACCTTC
TRBD2 | once | TRBJ2-2 | TRBV14 | CASSQDTSGGASGELFF | TGTGCCAGCAGCCAAGATACTAGCGGGGGGGCCAGCGGGGAGCTGTTTTTT
. | . | TRBJ2-2 | TRBV5-4 | CASSLWSAQNTGELFF | TGTGCCAGCAGCTTGTGGTCAGCACAAAACACCGGGGAGCTGTTTTTT
. | . | TRBJ1-4 | TRBV19 | CASSPYQRGEKLFF | TGTGCCAGTAGTCCCTACCAGCGAGGCGAAAAACTGTTTTTT
. | . | TRBJ2-3 | TRBV9 | CASSPRAVSTDTQYF | TGTGCCAGCAGCCCAAGAGCGGTCTCCACAGATACGCAGTATTTT
. | . | TRBJ1-1 | TRBV5-1 | CASSLEFQPTEAFF | TGCGCCAGCAGCTTGGAGTTCCAACCGACTGAAGCTTTCTTT
. | . | TRBJ1-6 | TRBV5-8 | CASSGGRGGRHSPLHF | TGTGCCAGCAGCGGCGGCCGGGGAGGAAGGCATTCACCCCTCCACTTT
TRBD2 | . | TRBJ2-3 | TRBV2 | CASSTAGGLDTQYF | TGTGCCAGCAGTACAGCGGGAGGGCTAGATACGCAGTATTTT
. | once | TRBJ1-2 | TRBV2 | CASSTPGTYGYTF | TGTGCCAGCAGTACACCAGGGACCTATGGCTACACCTTC
. | . | TRBJ2-3 | TRBV18 | CASSPGVAGSDTQYF | TGTGCCAGCTCACCAGGGGTAGCAGGCTCGGATACGCAGTATTTT
. | . | TRBJ2-2 | TRBV3-1/TRBV3-2 | CASSARVGELFF | TGTGCCAGCAGCGCCCGTGTCGGGGAGCTGTTTTTT
. | . | TRBJ1-1 | TRBV7-8 | CASSLAPANTEAFF | TGTGCCAGCAGCTTAGCTCCAGCGAACACTGAAGCTTTCTTT
. | . | TRBJ2-2 | TRBV11-3 | CASSFLWGGTNTGELFF | .
. | . | TRBJ1-6 | TRBV4-2 | CASSQDPLRSSYNSPLHF | TGTGCCAGCAGCCAAGATCCCTTACGGAGCTCCTATAATTCACCCCTCCACTTT
. | . | TRBJ1-2 | TRBV9 | CASSGGGNKEPSYGYTF | TGTGCCAGCAGCGGCGGCGGTAATAAAGAGCCCTCCTATGGCTACACCTTC
. | . | TRBJ1-2 | TRBV4-1 | CASSATTRNYGYTF | TGCGCCAGCAGCGCAACGACTAGGAACTATGGCTACACCTTC
TRBD2 | . | TRBJ2-1 | TRBV7-9 | CASSSTSGGGNEQFF | TGTGCCAGCAGCTCCACTAGCGGGGGTGGGAATGAGCAGTTCTTC
. | once | TRBJ2-5 | TRBV5-6 | CASSFGQIQETQYF | TGTGCCAGCAGCTTCGGACAGATCCAAGAGACCCAGTACTTC
TRBD1 | medium-sized | TRBJ1-2 | TRBV7-9 | CASSSPQGANYGYTF | TGTGCCAGCAGCTCACCACAGGGGGCTAACTATGGCTACACCTTC
TRBD1 | once | TRBJ1-2 | TRBV30 | CAWSDRIGTGLWNYGYTF | TGTGCCTGGAGTGATAGAATCGGGACAGGGTTATGGAACTATGGCTACACCTTC
. | . | TRBJ2-1 | TRBV6-6 | CASKKEYYNEQFF | TGTGCCAGCAAAAAGGAATACTACAATGAGCAGTTCTTC
TRBD1 | . | TRBJ1-1 | TRBV2 | CASNTGAYTEAFF | TGTGCCAGCAATACAGGGGCCTACACTGAAGCTTTCTTT
. | . | TRBJ1-2 | TRBV12-3/TRBV12-4 | CASSSNYGYTF | TGTGCCAGCAGTTCAAACTATGGCTACACCTTC
. | . | TRBJ1-5 | TRBV19 | CASSYTHSGNQPQHF | TGTGCCAGTAGTTATACTCACTCTGGCAATCAGCCCCAGCATTTT
. | once | TRBJ1-1 | TRBV5-1 | CASMSGQFSVPEAFF | TGCGCCAGCATGAGCGGACAGTTTTCAGTTCCTGAAGCTTTCTTT
. | . | TRBJ2-2 | TRBV30 | CAWGLGTNTGELFF | TGTGCCTGGGGCCTTGGAACTAACACCGGGGAGCTGTTTTTT
. | . | TRBJ2-7 | TRBV30 | CAWGGQGWYEQYF | TGTGCCTGGGGGGGCCAGGGGTGGTACGAGCAGTACTTC
. | . | TRBJ2-3 | TRBV9 | CASSVGMGEGDTQYF | TGTGCCAGCAGCGTAGGCATGGGAGAAGGGGATACGCAGTATTTT
. | . | TRBJ1-5 | TRBV6-5 | CASTKGINNQPQHF | TGTGCCAGCACCAAAGGGATAAACAATCAGCCCCAGCATTTT
. | . | TRBJ1-1 | TRBV7-9 | CASSSWDTRETEAFF | TGTGCCAGCAGCTCTTGGGACACCCGAGAGACTGAAGCTTTCTTT
TRBD1 | . | TRBJ1-5 | TRBV30 | CAWSRQGNQPQHF | TGTGCCTGGAGTAGACAGGGTAATCAGCCCCAGCATTTT
. | once | TRBJ2-7 | TRBV18 | CASSPISFRGLGSAEQYF | TGTGCCAGCTCACCAATCTCATTCCGGGGGTTGGGATCAGCCGAGCAGTACTTC